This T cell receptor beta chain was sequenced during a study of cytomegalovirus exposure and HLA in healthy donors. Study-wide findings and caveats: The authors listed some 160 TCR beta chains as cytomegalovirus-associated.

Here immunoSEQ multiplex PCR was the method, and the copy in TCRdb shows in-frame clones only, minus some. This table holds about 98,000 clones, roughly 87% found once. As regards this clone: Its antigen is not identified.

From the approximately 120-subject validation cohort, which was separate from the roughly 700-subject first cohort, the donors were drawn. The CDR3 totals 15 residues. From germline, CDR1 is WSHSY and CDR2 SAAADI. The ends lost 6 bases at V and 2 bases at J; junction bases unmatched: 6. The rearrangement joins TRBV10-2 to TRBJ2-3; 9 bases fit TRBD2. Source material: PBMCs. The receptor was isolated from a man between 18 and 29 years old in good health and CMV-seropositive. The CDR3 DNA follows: TGCGCCAGCAGAAATAGCGGGAGACCCACAGATACGCAGTATTTT. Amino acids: CASRNSGRPTDTQYF.